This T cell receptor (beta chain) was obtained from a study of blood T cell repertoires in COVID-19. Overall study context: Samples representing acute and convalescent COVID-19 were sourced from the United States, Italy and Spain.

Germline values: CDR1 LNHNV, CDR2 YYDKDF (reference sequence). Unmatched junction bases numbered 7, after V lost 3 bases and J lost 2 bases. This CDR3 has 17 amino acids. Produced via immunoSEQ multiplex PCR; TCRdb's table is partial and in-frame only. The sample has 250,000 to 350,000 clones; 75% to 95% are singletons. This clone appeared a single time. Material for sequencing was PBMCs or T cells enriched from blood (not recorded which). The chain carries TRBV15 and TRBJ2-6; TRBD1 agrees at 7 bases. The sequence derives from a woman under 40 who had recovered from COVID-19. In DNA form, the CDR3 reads TGTGCCACCAGCAGTGCCACAGGGGTCCCTGGGGCCAACGTCCTGACTTTC. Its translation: CATSSATGVPGANVLTF.